Detailed here is one T cell receptor beta chain. Its antigen remains unknown. This CDR3 contains 12 residues. V lost 6 bases and J lost 6, with 11 bases in between. The V gene's germline CDR1 is LNHDA and CDR2 SQIVND (reference sequence). PCR involved 60 Vbeta and 13 Jbeta primers. Repertoires were generated with immunoSEQ multiplex PCR, while TCRdb's copy carries only in-frame clones and drops some. This repertoire shows 90,000 to 150,000 clones, 76% found once; its top ten account for approximately 12%. This entry is derived from a study of cytomegalovirus exposure and HLA in healthy donors. Whole-study results and caveats: There were some public TCRs occurring in many donors, but most TCR sequences were rare. It was assumed in the presence/absence analyses that sequencing depth was roughly uniform across donors.

The receptor was isolated from a woman aged 40 to 50 in good health and CMV-seropositive. The V gene is TRBV19, the J gene TRBJ1-1; D not certain. Sample: PBMCs. CDR3 nucleotides: TGTGCCAGTAGGCCCGCCTGGCCTGAAGCTTTCTTT. Translating gives CASRPAWPEAFF.